The rows below give T cell receptor beta chains drawn from one sample of a study of shared clonotypes between healthy human individuals. Measured with immunoSEQ multiplex PCR; TCRdb has only the in-frame clones, and not every one. The sample has about 610,000 clones; around 97% are singletons. What was sequenced was naive CD4+ T cells sorted from blood. Every receptor here comes from a woman aged 25 to 39 in good health. Each CDR3 is given without its conserved first and last residue. The D gene is left open where the match is weak.

V	J	D	CDR3
TRBV28	TRBJ2-7	NA	ASSLYSPSSYEQY
TRBV30	TRBJ1-1	TRBD1	AWRQGSTEAF
TRBV11-1	TRBJ1-1	NA	ASSRVAGNTEAF
TRBV14	TRBJ2-7	NA	ASSQVRSYEQY
TRBV27	TRBJ2-7	NA	ASSPLLRGYEQY
TRBV7-9	TRBJ2-5	NA	ASSRLVAEETQY
TRBV11-2	TRBJ2-7	TRBD2	ASSLVSSGISYEQY
TRBV5-4	TRBJ2-5	TRBD1	ASSPTGNAQY
TRBV5-1	TRBJ2-2	TRBD1	ASSVGQATGELF
TRBV6-1	TRBJ2-2	NA	ASSEWTVNTGELF
TRBV29-1	TRBJ1-1	NA	SVAPGVEAF
TRBV5-1	TRBJ1-1	NA	ASSLAGNTEAF
TRBV4-1	TRBJ2-1	NA	ASSPPLGLSEQF
TRBV5-1	TRBJ2-5	NA	ASSGGETQY
TRBV18	TRBJ2-2	TRBD1	ASSPPGRGLAGELF
TRBV30	TRBJ2-1	NA	ARRGERANNEQF
TRBV5-4	TRBJ2-5	NA	ASSLAPAGAGETQY
TRBV6-1	TRBJ2-1	TRBD1	ASSEGQGLNEQF
TRBV27	TRBJ2-1	TRBD2	ASRSVRSGSLRNEQF
TRBV28	TRBJ2-2	NA	ASSFISTGELF
TRBV6-5	TRBJ2-4	NA	ASSSQISQNIQY
TRBV6-4	TRBJ1-1	NA	ASRTQETNTEAF
TRBV15	TRBJ2-3	NA	ATSRDLGVSTDTQY
TRBV11-3	TRBJ2-1	TRBD2	ASSGPGLAGPIEQF
TRBV19	TRBJ1-5	NA	ASSIEGGISNQPQH
TRBV27	TRBJ1-5	TRBD1	ASSRTGGHQPQH
TRBV28	TRBJ2-7	TRBD1	ASSLTGQPIQY
TRBV27	TRBJ2-7	NA	ASSLSETSYEQY